The present TCR beta chain was sequenced within a study of blood T cells in healthy people across ages. Next came a second PCR, run for roughly 6 to 11 cycles, which used a sample-barcoded 5' primer along with a J-beta primer mix. TCRdb re-derived calls from the 5' RACE reads in MiXCR, one entry per CDR3 protein. The data contain about 770,000 distinct CDR3 sequences, under 45% of them seen just once; the ten biggest clones take up about a fifth. With respect to this clonotype: A junction boundary mismatches the germline segment, possibly from a read error.

In germline, CDR1 is MDHEN, CDR2 SYDVKM. The CDR3 loop spans 13 amino acids. Sequencing input: blood. The TCR originated in a man between 60 and 75 years old in good health. The chain is built from TRBV28 and TRBJ2-7; 8 bases agree with TRBD1. CDR3 loop: CVSRNRGTHEQYF. CDR3 nucleotides: TGTGTCAGCAGAAACAGGGGGACCCACGAGCAGTACTTC.